This T cell receptor beta chain was documented in a study of shared clonotypes between healthy human individuals. Positively selected for CCR7, the CD45RO-negative cells used as naive CD8 cells excluded terminally differentiated effector memory CD45RA+ cells. Donors were Caucasian adults residing in Nashville, Tennessee, USA. Assay: immunoSEQ multiplex PCR; the TCRdb copy retains only in-frame clones and omits some. The sample includes hundreds of thousands of clones, approximately 96% of them seen just once. After removal of 2 bases from V and 2 bases from J, the junction contained 2 bases not matched to a gene. This CDR3 spans 15 amino acids. Looked up from germline, CDR1 is MDHEN and CDR2 is SYDVKM.

The clonotype comes from a woman aged 25 to 45 in good health. The sequenced sample consisted of naive CD8+ T cells sorted from blood. The genes are TRBV28 and TRBJ2-5; TRBD2 matches at 10 bases. In nucleotides, the CDR3 is TGTGCCAGCAGTTTAATGACTAGCGGGCAAGAGACCCAGTACTTC. This gives the protein CASSLMTSGQETQYF.